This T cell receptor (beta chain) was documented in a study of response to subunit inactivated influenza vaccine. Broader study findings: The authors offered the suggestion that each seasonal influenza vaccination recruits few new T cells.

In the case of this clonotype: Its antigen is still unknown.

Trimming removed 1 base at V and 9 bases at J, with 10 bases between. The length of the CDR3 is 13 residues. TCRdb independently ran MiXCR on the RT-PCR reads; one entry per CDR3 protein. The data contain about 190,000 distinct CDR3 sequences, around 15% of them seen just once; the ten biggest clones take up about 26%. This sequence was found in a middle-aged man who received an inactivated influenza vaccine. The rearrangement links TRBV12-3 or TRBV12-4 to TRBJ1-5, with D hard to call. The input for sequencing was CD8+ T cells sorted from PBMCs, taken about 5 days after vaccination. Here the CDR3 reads CASSLGHLGPQHF. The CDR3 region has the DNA TGTGCCAGCAGTTTAGGGCACCTAGGGCCCCAGCATTTT.